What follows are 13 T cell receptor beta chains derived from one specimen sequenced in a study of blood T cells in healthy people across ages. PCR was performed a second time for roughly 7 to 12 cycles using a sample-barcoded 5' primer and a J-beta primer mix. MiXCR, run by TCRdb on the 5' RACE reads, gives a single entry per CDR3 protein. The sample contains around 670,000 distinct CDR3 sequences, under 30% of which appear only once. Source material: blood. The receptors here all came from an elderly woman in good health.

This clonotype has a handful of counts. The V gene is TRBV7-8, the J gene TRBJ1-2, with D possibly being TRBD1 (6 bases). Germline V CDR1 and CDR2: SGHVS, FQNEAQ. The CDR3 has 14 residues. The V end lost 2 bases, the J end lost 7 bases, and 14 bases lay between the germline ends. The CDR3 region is CASSLLRTEGGYTF. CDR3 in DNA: TGTGCCAGCAGCTTACTAAGGACAGAGGGTGGCTACACCTTC. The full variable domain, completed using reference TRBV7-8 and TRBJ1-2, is GAGVSQSPRYKVAKRGQDVALRCDPISGHVSLFWYQQALGQGPEFLTYFQNEAQLDKSGLPSDRFFAERPEGSVSTLKIQRTQQEDSAVYLCASSLLRTEGGYTFGSGTRLTVV.

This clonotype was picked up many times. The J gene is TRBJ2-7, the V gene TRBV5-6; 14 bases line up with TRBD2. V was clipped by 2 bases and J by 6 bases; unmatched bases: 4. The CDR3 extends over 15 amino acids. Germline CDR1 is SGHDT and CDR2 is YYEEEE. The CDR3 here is CASSLRTSGGSEQYF. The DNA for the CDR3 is TGTGCCAGCAGCTTAAGGACTAGCGGGGGGTCCGAGCAGTACTTC.

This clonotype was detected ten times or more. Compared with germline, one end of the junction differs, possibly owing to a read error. Written as DNA, the CDR3 is TGTGCTAGCAGCCCAGGACGGGGGGGTGAGCAGTTCTTC. Translation gives CASSPGRGGEQFF. V usage is TRBV7-7 and J usage is TRBJ2-1; TRBD2 aligns across 8 bases. Per germline, CDR1 SSHAT and CDR2 FNYEAQ (reference sequence). CDR3 length: 13 residues.

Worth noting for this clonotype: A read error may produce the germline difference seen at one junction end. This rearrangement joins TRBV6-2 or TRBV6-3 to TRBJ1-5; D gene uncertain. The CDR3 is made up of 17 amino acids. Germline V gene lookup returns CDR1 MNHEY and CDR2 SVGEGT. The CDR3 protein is CVSSYSKSLGLWQPQHF. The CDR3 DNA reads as TGTGTCAGCAGTTACTCGAAATCGTTAGGGCTATGGCAGCCCCAGCATTTT.

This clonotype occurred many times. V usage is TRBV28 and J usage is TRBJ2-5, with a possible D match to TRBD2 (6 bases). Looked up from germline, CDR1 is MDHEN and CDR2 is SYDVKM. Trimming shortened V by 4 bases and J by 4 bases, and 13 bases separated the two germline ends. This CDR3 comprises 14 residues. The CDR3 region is CASSYPGAGETQYF. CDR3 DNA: TGTGCCAGCAGTTACCCGGGAGCAGGAGAGACCCAGTACTTC.

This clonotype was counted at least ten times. The CDR3 bases are TGTGCCACCAGTGATACAGGGGCAGATACGCAGTATTTT. Protein: CATSDTGADTQYF. The V call is TRBV24-1, the J call TRBJ2-3, with TRBD1 identical over 7 bases. The V and J ends lost 3 bases and 4 bases, in that order; junction bases with no gene match: 0. The V gene's germline CDR1 is KGHDR and CDR2 SFDVKD. This CDR3 contains 13 residues.

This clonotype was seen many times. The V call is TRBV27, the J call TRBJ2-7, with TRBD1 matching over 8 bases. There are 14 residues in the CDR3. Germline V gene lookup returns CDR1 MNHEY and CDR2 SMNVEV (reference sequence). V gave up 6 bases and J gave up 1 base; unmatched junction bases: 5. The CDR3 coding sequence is TGTGCCAGCAGCTTGAGACAGGGGTCCTACGAGCAGTACTTC. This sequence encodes CASSLRQGSYEQYF.

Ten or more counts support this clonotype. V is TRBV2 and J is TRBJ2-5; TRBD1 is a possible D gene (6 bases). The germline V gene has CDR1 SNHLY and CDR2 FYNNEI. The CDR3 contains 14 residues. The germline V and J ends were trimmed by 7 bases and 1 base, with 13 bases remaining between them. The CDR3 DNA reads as TGTGCCAGCACCGGGACACAATCCCAAGAGACCCAGTACTTC. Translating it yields CASTGTQSQETQYF.

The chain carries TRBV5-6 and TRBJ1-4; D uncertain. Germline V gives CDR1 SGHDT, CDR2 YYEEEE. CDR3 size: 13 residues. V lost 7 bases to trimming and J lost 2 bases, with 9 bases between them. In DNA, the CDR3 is TGTGCCAGCCGGACTACGACTAATGAAAAACTGTTTTTT. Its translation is CASRTTTNEKLFF.

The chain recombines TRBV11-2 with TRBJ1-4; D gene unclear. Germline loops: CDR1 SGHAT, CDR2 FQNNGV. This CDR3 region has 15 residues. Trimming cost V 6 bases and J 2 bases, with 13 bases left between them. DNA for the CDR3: TGTGCCAGCAGTCGTATAGGGAGTACTAATGAAAAACTGTTTTTT. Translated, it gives CASSRIGSTNEKLFF.

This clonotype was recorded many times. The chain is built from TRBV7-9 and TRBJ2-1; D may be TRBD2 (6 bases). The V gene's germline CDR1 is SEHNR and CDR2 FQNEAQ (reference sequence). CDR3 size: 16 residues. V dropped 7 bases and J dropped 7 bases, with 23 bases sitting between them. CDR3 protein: CASTIIWGGEQNEQFF. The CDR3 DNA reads TGTGCCAGCACCATTATATGGGGCGGGGAGCAGAATGAGCAGTTCTTC.

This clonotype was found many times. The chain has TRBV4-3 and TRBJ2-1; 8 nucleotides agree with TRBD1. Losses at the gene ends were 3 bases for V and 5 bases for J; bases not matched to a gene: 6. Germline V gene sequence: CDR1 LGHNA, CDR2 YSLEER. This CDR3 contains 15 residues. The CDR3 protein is CASSQRETGDNEQFF. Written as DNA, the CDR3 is TGCGCCAGCAGCCAGAGAGAGACAGGGGACAATGAGCAGTTCTTC.

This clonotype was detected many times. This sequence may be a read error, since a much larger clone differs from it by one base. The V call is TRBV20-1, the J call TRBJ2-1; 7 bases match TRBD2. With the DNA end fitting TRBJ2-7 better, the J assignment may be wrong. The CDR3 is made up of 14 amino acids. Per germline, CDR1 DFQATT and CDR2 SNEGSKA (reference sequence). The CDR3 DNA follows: TGCAGTGCCGAGATCGGGGGGTCCTACAATGAGCAGTACTTC. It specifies CSAEIGGSYNEQYF.